This T cell receptor (beta chain) was sequenced in a study of cytomegalovirus exposure and HLA in healthy donors. Concerning this clone: Its antigen is still unknown.

Use of 60 Vbeta and 13 Jbeta primers characterized the PCR. Produced via immunoSEQ multiplex PCR; TCRdb's table is partial and in-frame only. The profile covers about 130,000 clones, with approximately 82% appearing a single time and 1.5% taken by the ten largest. Study-level findings and limits: A later look showed TCR association rates differing by HLA locus, highest for DRB1 and lowest for HLA-C.

Sequenced: PBMCs. The source is a female donor in good health and CMV-seronegative.

The CDR3 sequence: CATSRRGQRETQYF. CDR3 nucleotides: TGTGCCACCAGCAGGAGGGGACAACGGGAGACCCAGTACTTC. This chain connects TRBV15 to TRBJ2-5; a weak D match, TRBD1 (6 bases). CDR1 and CDR2 (germline): LNHNV, YYDKDF (reference sequence). Trimming removed 3 bases from V and 5 bases from J, with 13 bases in between. The length of the CDR3 is 14 residues.